This TCR beta chain comes out of a study of cytotoxic CD8 clonotypes in ibrutinib-treated CLL. Across the whole study: Mean yields were about 280,000 productive templates and roughly 94,000 productive rearrangements per sample. General observations from the study: Public clonotypes (which were uncommon) either contracted or remained stable on treatment.

A few counts support this clone. The target antigen is unknown. Investigators sought sequencing depths of between 1 in 200,000 and 1 in 1 million T cells. The repertoire was sequenced with immunoSEQ multiplex PCR; TCRdb's copy has only in-frame clones and lacks some. This table has some 150,000 clones, 75% to 80% appearing once. The TCR comes from a human donor with chronic lymphocytic leukemia. Sequences were derived from PBMCs, sampled after 24 months of ibrutinib treatment.

The DNA of the CDR3 is TGTGCCAGTAGTAGGCAGGGGGCTTGGAACACTGAAGCTTTCTTT. Its translation is CASSRQGAWNTEAFF. This chain links TRBV19 with TRBJ1-1, with 8 bases aligning to TRBD1. In germline, CDR1 is LNHDA, CDR2 SQIVND (reference sequence). The CDR3 totals 15 residues. V dropped 4 bases and J dropped 1; count of bases not matched to a gene: 5.